The subject of this entry is one T cell receptor (beta chain). The data derive from a study of blood T cell repertoires in COVID-19. Overall study: Material from acute and convalescent COVID-19 was sourced from the United States, Italy and Spain.

Generated by immunoSEQ multiplex PCR, the TCRdb table keeps only in-frame clones and is missing some. The data contain some 150,000 clones, roughly 80% of them singletons. The length of the CDR3 is 14 residues. Germline V gives CDR1 SGHVS, CDR2 FQNEAQ. V trimming: 4 bases; J trimming: 5 bases; junction bases outside the gene matches: 7. The sample comprised peripheral blood. The TCR sequence derives from a woman in her seventies with COVID-19, enrolled during active disease. The V and J genes are TRBV7-8 and TRBJ1-2, with 7 bases that match TRBD1. CDR3 bases: TGTGCCAGCAGCTCGGACAGGCTCCAATATGGCTACACCTTC. This codes for CASSSDRLQYGYTF. The whole variable domain, remainder taken from reference TRBV7-8 and TRBJ1-2, is GAGVSQSPRYKVAKRGQDVALRCDPISGHVSLFWYQQALGQGPEFLTYFQNEAQLDKSGLPSDRFFAERPEGSVSTLKIQRTQQEDSAVYLCASSSDRLQYGYTFGSGTRLTVV.